The 17 T cell receptor beta chains below all came from one sample that was sequenced in a study of blood T cell repertoires in COVID-19. Libraries were prepared by immunoSEQ multiplex PCR; TCRdb keeps only in-frame clonotypes and omits some of them. The sample has fewer than 200,000 clones; approximately 85% are singletons. The specimen was peripheral blood. The receptor source for this set is a woman of 80 years or more with acute or convalescent COVID-19.

The genes are TRBV6-5 and TRBJ2-1; D unclear. CDR3 length equals 13 residues. Trimming removed 3 bases from V and 4 bases from J, with 7 bases in between. Germline V gives CDR1 MNHEY, CDR2 SVGAGI. The CDR3 here is CASSYTEYNEQFF. The CDR3 bases are TGTGCCAGCAGTTATACAGAGTACAATGAGCAGTTCTTC.

This clone has a single count. The rearrangement uses TRBV28 and TRBJ2-7; 7 nucleotides align to TRBD1. In germline, CDR1 is MDHEN, CDR2 SYDVKM. The CDR3 has 14 residues. The J segment lost 6 bases and the V segment lost 2 bases, leaving 7 bases of the junction unmatched. This chain's CDR3 is CASSLPDRVSEQYF. For the CDR3, the DNA is TGTGCCAGCAGTTTACCCGACAGGGTAAGCGAGCAGTACTTC.

The rearrangement uses TRBV27 and TRBJ1-1, with TRBD1 as a possible D gene (5 bases). Between the trimmed V and J ends, which lost 8 bases and 1 base, there was a span of 20 bases. Germline loops: CDR1 MNHEY, CDR2 SMNVEV (reference sequence). This CDR3 spans 16 amino acids. Here the CDR3 reads CASPPRPGPENTEAFF. DNA for the CDR3: TGTGCCAGCCCCCCCAGGCCAGGGCCGGAGAACACTGAAGCTTTCTTT.

This clone appeared once. V and J are TRBV6-5 and TRBJ2-7; 10 bases align to TRBD2. V was pared by 10 bases and J by 3 bases, with 9 bases of the junction left unmatched. From germline, CDR1 is MNHEY and CDR2 SVGAGI. The CDR3 is 14 amino acids. The CDR3 nucleotides are TGTGCCACCCCCGCTAGCGGGAGTTTCTACGAGCAGTACTTC. Translated: CATPASGSFYEQYF.

The chain couples TRBV4-3 to TRBJ2-3; 7 positions agree with TRBD1. In germline, CDR1 is LGHNA, CDR2 YSLEER. The ends lost 5 bases at V and 4 bases at J; junction bases unmatched: 9. This CDR3 contains 15 residues. The CDR3 loop reads CASSYRDSDADTQYF. The CDR3 region has the DNA TGCGCCAGCAGCTACCGGGACAGTGACGCAGATACGCAGTATTTT.

The chain joins TRBV7-2 to TRBJ2-7; a weak D match, TRBD2 (5 bases). The germline V and J ends were trimmed by 1 base and 2 bases, with 9 bases remaining between them. The CDR3 runs 14 residues. Germline values: CDR1 SGHTA, CDR2 FQGNSA. The CDR3 loop is CASSLDRGTYEQYF. Here the CDR3 DNA reads TGTGCCAGCAGCTTAGACCGGGGTACCTACGAGCAGTACTTC. Drawing the rest from reference TRBV7-2 and TRBJ2-7, the complete variable domain is GAGVSQSPSNKVTEKGKDVELRCDPISGHTALYWYRQSLGQGLEFLIYFQGNSAPDKSGLPSDRFSAERTGGSVSTLTIQRTQQEDSAVYLCASSLDRGTYEQYFGPGTRLTVT.

V and J are TRBV5-4 and TRBJ1-4, with TRBD1 as a possible D gene (5 bases). The CDR3 runs 14 residues. V lost 5 bases to trimming and J lost 6 bases, with 14 bases between them. Germline CDR1 and CDR2: SGHNT and YYREEE (reference sequence). CDR3 nucleotides: TGTGCCAGCAGTGGGGGGGGTTTGCATGAAAAACTGTTTTTT. Amino acids: CASSGGGLHEKLFF.

The chain is built from TRBV25-1 and TRBJ1-1; D gene unclear. The CDR3 has 13 amino acids. Trimming stripped 5 bases from V and 1 base from J, with 8 bases between. Looked up from germline, CDR1 is MGHDK and CDR2 is SYGVNS. The CDR3 DNA is TGTGCCAGCAGTCTAGCTGAGAACACTGAAGCTTTCTTT. It is translated as CASSLAENTEAFF.

This clone occurred a few times. The chain uses TRBV10-1 and TRBJ2-1, with D possibly TRBD1 on 5 matching bases. From germline, CDR1 is WNHNN and CDR2 SYGVQD (reference sequence). CDR3 size: 14 residues. Trimming shortened V by 6 bases and J by 5 bases, and 14 bases separated the two germline ends. CDR3 sequence (DNA): TGCGCCAGCAGGGCAGACAGAGGCCACAATGAGCAGTTCTTC. This codes for CASRADRGHNEQFF.

This clone was observed a single time. This sequence joins TRBV12-5 and TRBJ2-3, with 13 bases identical to TRBD2. The CDR3 sequence is 17 residues long. V shed 6 bases and J 1 base; nucleotides not matched to a gene: 7. CDR1 and CDR2 (germline): LGHNT, FRNRAP. CDR3 sequence (DNA): TGTGCTAGTGGCTGGACTAGCGGGAGTGGGGGCACAGATACGCAGTATTTT. It yields the protein CASGWTSGSGGTDTQYF. The whole variable domain, remainder taken from reference TRBV12-5 and TRBJ2-3, is DARVTQTPRHKVTEMGQEVTMRCQPILGHNTVFWYRQTMMQGLELLAYFRNRAPLDDSGMPKDRFSAEMPDATLATLKIQPSEPRDSAVYFCASGWTSGSGGTDTQYFGPGTRLTVL.

This clone was observed once. This chain uses TRBV10-3 with TRBJ2-7; D not certain. The CDR3 loop spans 15 amino acids. CDR1 ENHRY and CDR2 SYGVKD come from the germline V gene. V gave up 6 bases and J gave up 2 bases, with 17 bases separating them. The CDR3 here is CAIRPTAGATYEQYF. The CDR3 region has the DNA TGTGCCATCAGACCCACAGCCGGTGCGACCTACGAGCAGTACTTC.

The chain combines TRBV11-2 with TRBJ2-3; TRBD2 matches at 13 bases. J lost 2 bases, V lost 1 base, and 6 bases had no gene match. The CDR3 sequence is 18 residues long. Germline CDR1 is SGHAT and CDR2 is FQNNGV. In DNA, the CDR3 is TGTGCCAGCAGCTTAGTAAGGACTAGCGGGGGACACACAGATACGCAGTATTTT. Encoded protein: CASSLVRTSGGHTDTQYF.

This chain connects TRBV25-1 to TRBJ1-2, with D unclear. The V and J ends lost 4 bases and 2 bases respectively, with 14 bases between them. This CDR3 spans 15 amino acids. The germline CDR1 and CDR2 sequences are MGHDK and SYGVNS. The CDR3 DNA sequence: TGTGCCAGCAGTGGAGGGATAACAGAGAACTATGGCTACACCTTC. Residues: CASSGGITENYGYTF.

This clone has more than one count but fewer than ten. The chain has TRBV5-8 and TRBJ1-1, with a possible D match to TRBD1 (5 bases). The germline gives CDR1 SGHTS, CDR2 YDEGEE. The V and J ends lost 4 bases and 10 bases respectively, with 14 bases between them. The CDR3 covers 12 residues. This CDR3 reads CASSRGAGGAFF. In nucleotides, the CDR3 is TGTGCCAGCAGCAGAGGGGCCGGGGGAGCTTTCTTT. The full variable domain, in which reference TRBV5-8 and TRBJ1-1 provide the parts outside the CDR3, is EAGVTQSPTHLIKTRGQQATLRCSPISGHTSVYWYQQALGLGLQFLLWYDEGEERNRGNFPPRFSGRQFPNYSSELNVNALELEDSALYLCASSRGAGGAFFGQGTRLTVV.

The sample holds one count of this clone. The CDR3 bases are TGTGCCAGCAGCGGATGGGACAGGAGCTCCTATAATTCACCCCTCCACTTT. Encoded protein: CASSGWDRSSYNSPLHF. The chain uses TRBV3-1 (or the pseudogene TRBV3-2) and TRBJ1-6, with 8 positions matching TRBD1. Per the germline V gene, CDR1 is LGHDT and CDR2 is YNNKEL (reference sequence). V gave up 5 bases and J gave up 0 bases; unmatched junction bases: 6. The CDR3 is made up of 17 amino acids.

This clone occurred once. The V gene is TRBV7-3, the J gene TRBJ2-5; 7 bases are a match to TRBD2. Germline V CDR1 and CDR2: SGHTA, FQGTGA. J gave up 4 bases and V 5 bases, and 13 bases lay outside the gene matches. The CDR3 runs to 16 residues. The CDR3 nucleotides read TGTGCCAGCAGCCCAGGCCTAGCTAGCGGATTAGAGACCCAGTACTTC. Translation gives CASSPGLASGLETQYF. Complete variable domain (other parts from reference TRBV7-3 and TRBJ2-5): GAGVSQTPSNKVTEKGKYVELRCDPISGHTALYWYRQSLGQGPEFLIYFQGTGAADDSGLPNDRFFAVRPEGSVSTLKIQRTERGDSAVYLCASSPGLASGLETQYFGPGTRLLVL.

The sample holds a few counts of this clone. This chain links TRBV5-6 with TRBJ1-2; weak D call: TRBD1 (5 bases). The germline gives CDR1 SGHDT, CDR2 YYEEEE. Trimming removed 0 bases at V and 8 bases at J, with 14 bases between. This CDR3 spans 14 amino acids. Written as DNA, the CDR3 is TGTGCCAGCAGCTTGGCCGGGGGACCAGGCGGCTACACCTTC. Residues: CASSLAGGPGGYTF.